This T cell receptor beta chain stems from a study of T-cell reconstitution after alpha-beta-depleted transplantation in children. The CDR3 covers 15 residues. Germline-derived CDR1 and CDR2 are DFQATT and SNEGSKA (reference sequence). The V gene end was trimmed by 3 bases and the J gene end by 4 bases; junction bases not matched to a gene: 9. Regarding the study as a whole: Expanded graft clones, several hundred of them, were reportedly the source of alpha-beta T cells about two months after transplant.

Only a few counts were recorded for this clonotype. Its antigen is not identified. Using unique molecular identifiers, the investigators prepared the TCRbeta library. TCRdb analysed the PCR reads with MiXCR anew, one entry per CDR3 protein. The sample has about 580,000 distinct CDR3 sequences, about 23% seen once; the top ten hold 13% to 15%. J is TRBJ2-1 and V is TRBV20-1; TRBD1 agrees at 7 bases. Source: PBMCs, mostly from graft donor cells, taken 360 days after TCRalphabeta/CD19-depleted stem cell transplant. This receptor was obtained from a boy under three years old who had a stem cell transplant for acute myeloid leukemia, so the T cells may come from the graft donor. The CDR3 DNA follows: TGCAGTGCTAGGAGGTCCGGGACAGCTTACAATGAGCAGTTCTTC. Amino acids: CSARRSGTAYNEQFF.